This T cell receptor beta chain came from a study of T cell responses to AZD1222 COVID-19 vaccine. The CDR3 spans 13 residues. Germline trimming cut 5 bases from V and 4 bases from J; bases unmatched to any gene: 4. Germline-derived CDR1 and CDR2 are SEHNR and FQNEAQ (reference sequence). Data came from immunoSEQ multiplex PCR; TCRdb stores just in-frame clones and leaves some out. The table shows 67,000 or so clones, with roughly 84% occurring only once. The chain links TRBV7-9 to TRBJ1-2, with TRBD1 matching over 7 bases. The sequence was collected from an adult in good health. The starting material was peripheral blood, obtained on day 0 of AZD1222 vaccination. As DNA, the CDR3 is TGTGCCAGCAGCGCAGGGGGAAGCTATGGCTACACCTTC. Translation: CASSAGGSYGYTF.